Following are 31 T cell receptor beta chains from one sample sequenced in a study of blood T cell repertoires in COVID-19. TCRdb keeps only in-frame clones here, not all; method: immunoSEQ multiplex PCR. This table holds approximately 68,000 clones, about 81% found once. Sample: peripheral blood. Receptors were obtained from a human donor in a cohort sampled during active COVID-19.

The chain is built from TRBV30 and TRBJ2-1, with 10 bases aligning to TRBD2. The trim removed 0 bases at V and 4 bases at J, leaving 0 bases unmatched. The CDR3 is 14 residues long. The germline V gene has CDR1 GTSNPN and CDR2 SVGIG (reference sequence). The CDR3 loop reads CAWSVLAGYNEQFF. The DNA for the CDR3 is TGTGCCTGGAGTGTACTAGCGGGGTACAATGAGCAGTTCTTC.

The gene calls are TRBV6-5 and TRBJ1-2; 7 nucleotides match TRBD1. Germline CDR1 MNHEY, CDR2 SVGAGI. V shed 6 bases, J shed 3 bases, and the junction held 7 bases outside the gene matches. CDR3 length: 14 residues. This CDR3 is CASRAGGAHYGYTF. CDR3 DNA: TGTGCCAGCAGAGCAGGGGGAGCCCACTATGGCTACACCTTC.

This clone was seen more than once but under ten times. The rearrangement joins TRBV6-2 or TRBV6-3 to TRBJ2-5; 10 positions match TRBD2. The CDR3 is made up of 15 amino acids. Trimming removed 4 bases from V and 6 bases from J; junction bases left unmatched: 8. CDR1 and CDR2 (germline): MNHEY, SVGEGT. The CDR3 DNA sequence: TGTGCCAGCAGTTTAAGGAGCGGGAGGGAGAAGACCCAGTACTTC. Translation gives CASSLRSGREKTQYF.

This rearrangement joins TRBV2 to TRBJ1-2, with a weak D call TRBD1 (5 bases). The CDR3 loop spans 14 amino acids. Germline V gene lookup returns CDR1 SNHLY and CDR2 FYNNEI. V lost 6 bases and J lost 4, with 15 bases in between. For the CDR3, the DNA is TGTGCCAGCAGGATAGACAGAGCCACCTATGGCTACACCTTC. As protein: CASRIDRATYGYTF.

This clone appeared a few times. The chain recombines TRBV4-1 with TRBJ2-7, with D unresolved. The V end was cut by 5 bases, the J end by 3 bases, with 26 bases between. The V gene's germline CDR1 is MGHRA and CDR2 YSYEKL. The CDR3 runs to 18 residues. The CDR3 sequence is CASSVKLRPSGSYYEQYF. CDR3 nucleotides: TGCGCCAGCAGCGTGAAATTAAGACCCTCCGGGTCATACTACGAGCAGTACTTC.

This chain links TRBV6-6 with TRBJ2-7, with TRBD1 matching over 8 bases. V gave up 5 bases and J gave up 6 bases; unmatched junction bases: 6. Germline V gives CDR1 MNHNY, CDR2 SVGAGI (reference sequence). The CDR3 is 13 residues long. The CDR3: CASSTPGQAEQYF. In DNA form, the CDR3 reads TGTGCCAGCAGTACGCCGGGACAGGCCGAGCAGTACTTC.

V is TRBV5-4 and J is TRBJ2-2, with D tentatively TRBD2 (5 bases). Trimming took off 3 bases at V and 1 base at J, with 10 bases between the two ends. CDR1 is SGHNT, CDR2 YYREEE, per germline (reference sequence). The CDR3 is 15 amino acids. Here the CDR3 DNA reads TGTGCCAGCAGCTCGGGGAATTTGAACACCGGGGAGCTGTTTTTT. It is translated as CASSSGNLNTGELFF.

The genes are TRBV30 and TRBJ2-3, with TRBD1 as a possible D gene (5 bases). Germline CDR1 and CDR2: GTSNPN and SVGIG (reference sequence). Between the trimmed V and J ends, which lost 2 bases and 2 bases, there was a span of 14 bases. The CDR3 runs 15 residues. The CDR3 nucleotides read TGTGCCTGGAGTATGACAGAAGATAACACAGATACGCAGTATTTT. Translated: CAWSMTEDNTDTQYF.

J is TRBJ1-2 and V is TRBV5-3, with D maybe TRBD1 (5 bases). TRBV5-3 has ORF status, its function being uncertain. Trimming left V 8 bases short and J 8 bases short, with 16 bases between. The CDR3 extends over 12 amino acids. The CDR3 DNA reads TGTGCCAGCCTCGGGGCCGCGGGAGGCTACACCTTC. This translates into CASLGAAGGYTF.

This clone was counted between two and nine times. V and J are TRBV19 and TRBJ1-2; TRBD1 agrees at 11 bases. Germline-derived CDR1 and CDR2 are LNHDA and SQIVND (reference sequence). The CDR3 sequence is 14 residues long. V lost 8 bases and J lost 8; bases outside the gene matches: 10. CDR3 coding DNA: TGTGCCAGTCTCAGCGGGACAGGGGGTTCGGGCTACACCTTC. Translated: CASLSGTGGSGYTF.

The V call is TRBV5-6, the J call TRBJ1-3; D gene ambiguous. This CDR3 has 16 residues. Germline-derived CDR1 and CDR2 are SGHDT and YYEEEE. V was shortened by 1 base and J by 0 bases, with 11 bases between the two germline ends. The CDR3 coding sequence is TGTGCCAGCAGCTTGCTCCAGGTCGACTCTGGAAACACCATATATTTT. The encoded protein is CASSLLQVDSGNTIYF. Full variable domain (missing parts from reference TRBV5-6 and TRBJ1-3): DAGVTQSPTHLIKTRGQQVTLRCSPKSGHDTVSWYQQALGQGPQFIFQYYEEEERQRGNFPDRFSGHQFPNYSSELNVNALLLGDSALYLCASSLLQVDSGNTIYFGEGSWLTVV.

The chain has TRBV27 and TRBJ2-2, with TRBD2 matching 9 bases. CDR3 length: 15 residues. CDR1 is MNHEY and CDR2 is SMNVEV in the germline V gene (reference sequence). The J segment lost 2 bases and the V segment lost 7 bases, leaving 5 bases of the junction unmatched. CDR3 loop: CASTSTSGNTGELFF. CDR3 coding DNA: TGTGCCAGCACCTCGACTAGCGGAAACACCGGGGAGCTGTTTTTT.

This chain links TRBV21-1 with TRBJ2-7; the table's D call, TRBD1, was not checked against the DNA. TRBV21-1 is described as a pseudogene. The CDR3 length is 14 residues. The CDR3 DNA reads as TGTGCCAGCAGGACCTTGACAGCGCCCTACGAGCAGTACTTC. Protein: CASRTLTAPYEQYF.

The CDR3 DNA follows: TGTGCCAGCAGCCAAGAACTGGGACTAGCGGGGGGCTACGAGCAGTACTTC. As protein: CASSQELGLAGGYEQYF. The chain couples TRBV14 to TRBJ2-7; TRBD2 aligns across 15 bases. The V gene's germline CDR1 is SGHDN and CDR2 FVKESK. Germline trimming cut 0 bases from V and 3 bases from J; bases unmatched to any gene: 3. The CDR3 extends over 17 amino acids.

This clone was detected once. The chain joins TRBV6-5 to TRBJ1-2; 9 positions agree with TRBD1. Germline V lookup: CDR1 MNHEY, CDR2 SVGAGI. V lost 4 bases to trimming and J lost 8 bases; unmatched junction nucleotides: 8. The CDR3 is 14 residues long. CDR3 region: CASSSEGTGSGYTF. CDR3 DNA sequence: TGTGCCAGCAGTTCCGAAGGGACAGGGAGCGGCTACACCTTC.

The count of this clone is one. The chain carries TRBV19 and TRBJ1-3; TRBD1 is a possible D gene (5 bases). Germline CDR1 reads LNHDA; CDR2 reads SQIVND (reference sequence). The CDR3 length is 17 residues. Trimming removed 1 base at V and 0 bases at J, with 13 bases between. The CDR3 sequence is CASSIVAGERSGNTIYF. CDR3 nucleotides: TGTGCCAGTAGTATAGTCGCGGGGGAGCGCTCTGGAAACACCATATATTTT.

DNA of the CDR3: TGTGCCAGCAGTTCCCCCGCGTGGGAGGTCGGCTACACCTTC. Its translation: CASSSPAWEVGYTF. The chain carries TRBV28 and TRBJ1-2; no firm D call. CDR3 length equals 14 residues. Per the germline V gene, CDR1 is MDHEN and CDR2 is SYDVKM. With 4 bases removed from V and 8 bases from J, the gap between germline ends came to 17 bases.

This chain joins TRBV5-1 and TRBJ2-1; D not resolved. The CDR3 runs 12 residues. V lost 4 bases and J 8 bases, leaving 10 bases between the germline ends. CDR1 is SGHRS, CDR2 YFSETQ, per germline. CDR3 DNA: TGCGCCAGCAGCCGGTCCCAGGATGAGCAGTTCTTC. This gives the protein CASSRSQDEQFF.

The chain links TRBV4-1 to TRBJ2-1, with D possibly TRBD1 on 6 matching bases. Germline V gene sequence: CDR1 MGHRA, CDR2 YSYEKL. This CDR3 has 15 residues. Trimming left V 1 base short and J 8 bases short, with 15 bases between. Here the CDR3 reads CASSQAGVITDEQFF. In DNA form, the CDR3 reads TGCGCCAGCAGCCAAGCAGGGGTTATTACGGATGAGCAGTTCTTC.

The V gene is TRBV28, the J gene TRBJ2-3, with 9 bases aligning to TRBD1. Germline CDR1 MDHEN, CDR2 SYDVKM. This CDR3 comprises 14 residues. V lost 6 bases, J lost 6 bases, and 7 bases stayed unmatched. For the CDR3, the DNA is TGTGCCAGCAGGCCGGGACAGGGCCCGGATACGCAGTATTTT. Its translation is CASRPGQGPDTQYF.

This clone was seen many times. This chain joins TRBV29-1 and TRBJ2-2; weak D call: TRBD2 (5 bases). The CDR3 length is 15 residues. Trimming left V 7 bases short and J 2 bases short, with 17 bases between. In germline, CDR1 is SQVTM, CDR2 ANQGSEA. In nucleotides, the CDR3 is TGCAGCGGGGCCTTAAGCGGAGGAAACACCGGGGAGCTGTTTTTT. This gives the protein CSGALSGGNTGELFF.

This chain joins TRBV7-8 and TRBJ2-5; TRBD2 matches at 7 bases. The CDR3 is 14 residues long. In germline, CDR1 is SGHVS, CDR2 FQNEAQ. Trimming cost V 5 bases and J 5 bases; bases outside gene matches: 8. The CDR3 loop is CASSPRTRAETQYF. CDR3 in DNA: TGTGCCAGCAGCCCCCGGACTAGGGCGGAGACCCAGTACTTC.

The rearrangement joins TRBV5-4 to TRBJ2-3; 13 bases line up with TRBD2. Germline V gene lookup returns CDR1 SGHNT and CDR2 YYREEE (reference sequence). V trimming: 4 bases; J trimming: 5 bases; junction bases outside the gene matches: 7. The CDR3 is 16 residues long. CDR3: CASSETSGRSRDTQYF. Written as DNA, the CDR3 is TGTGCCAGCAGCGAGACTAGCGGGAGGTCAAGAGATACGCAGTATTTT.

This clone was picked up a small number of times. This chain links TRBV7-9 with TRBJ2-7; the D gene is possibly TRBD1 (6 bases). There are 15 residues in the CDR3. Looked up from germline, CDR1 is SEHNR and CDR2 is FQNEAQ (reference sequence). V gave up 3 bases and J gave up 7 bases, with 19 bases separating them. This CDR3 reads CASSFMGQGTQEQYF. The CDR3 DNA sequence: TGTGCCAGCAGCTTTATGGGGCAGGGGACCCAAGAGCAGTACTTC.

The rearrangement links TRBV7-9 to TRBJ2-7; 12 positions agree with TRBD1. Germline CDR1 reads SEHNR; CDR2 reads FQNEAQ (reference sequence). V shed 5 bases and J 3 bases; nucleotides not matched to a gene: 5. The CDR3 consists of 15 residues. Here the CDR3 reads CASSRGQGAGYEQYF. As DNA, the CDR3 is TGTGCCAGCAGCCGGGGACAGGGGGCTGGCTACGAGCAGTACTTC.

The genes are TRBV30 and TRBJ2-5; TRBD2 matches at 7 bases. From germline, CDR1 is GTSNPN and CDR2 SVGIG (reference sequence). With V trimmed by 5 bases and J by 5 bases, 8 bases remained unmatched. The CDR3 consists of 13 residues. In nucleotides, the CDR3 is TGTGCCTGGGAGCAGCGGGGTCGGGAGACCCAGTACTTC. The encoded protein is CAWEQRGRETQYF. The full variable domain, completed using reference TRBV30 and TRBJ2-5, is SQTIHQWPATLVQPVGSPLSLECTVEGTSNPNLYWYRQAAGRGLQLLFYSVGIGQISSEVPQNLSASRPQDRQFILSSKKLLLSDSGFYLCAWEQRGRETQYFGPGTRLLVL.

V usage is TRBV6-5 and J usage is TRBJ2-3; 7 positions match TRBD1. Germline V gives CDR1 MNHEY, CDR2 SVGAGI. The CDR3 is 15 residues long. V lost 5 bases and J lost 1; bases outside the gene matches: 6. The CDR3 loop reads CASSTGTARTDTQYF. CDR3 in DNA: TGTGCCAGCAGTACGGGGACAGCCCGCACAGATACGCAGTATTTT.

This clone was recorded once. This chain uses TRBV6-5 with TRBJ2-7; 8 bases fit TRBD1. Germline V gene lookup returns CDR1 MNHEY and CDR2 SVGAGI. Unmatched junction bases numbered 5, after V lost 7 bases and J lost 0 bases. The CDR3 extends over 14 amino acids. DNA of the CDR3: TGTGCCAGCAAGGGCAGGGGGCACTCCTACGAGCAGTACTTC. Protein: CASKGRGHSYEQYF.

The chain is built from TRBV28 and TRBJ1-2; the match to TRBD1 covers 8 bases. V shed 3 bases, J shed 4 bases, and the junction held 10 bases outside the gene matches. There are 16 residues in the CDR3. Germline V gene sequence: CDR1 MDHEN, CDR2 SYDVKM. This chain's CDR3 is CASSLPRQGQVYGYTF. Here the CDR3 DNA reads TGTGCCAGCAGTTTGCCCCGACAGGGGCAGGTCTATGGCTACACCTTC.

The V gene is TRBV6-5, the J gene TRBJ1-1, with D tentatively TRBD1 (5 bases). The germline gives CDR1 MNHEY, CDR2 SVGAGI. The CDR3 has 11 amino acids. The V end lost 5 bases, the J end lost 5 bases, and 6 bases lay between the germline ends. CDR3 DNA: TGTGCCAGCAGTCCAGGGACTGAAGCTTTCTTT. Translating gives CASSPGTEAFF.

DNA for the CDR3: TGTGCCAGCAGCCCCACGGCAGGGGGCACTGAAGCTTTCTTT. As protein: CASSPTAGGTEAFF. The J gene is TRBJ1-1, the V gene TRBV13; 7 positions match TRBD1. Losses at the gene ends were 5 bases for V and 4 bases for J; bases not matched to a gene: 7. The CDR3 is 14 amino acids. CDR1 PRHDT and CDR2 FYEKMQ come from the germline V gene (reference sequence).